Listed here are 10 T cell receptor beta chains from one sample, sequenced in a study of T cells after yellow fever vaccination. TCRdb recomputed calls from the 5' RACE reads with MiXCR, one row per CDR3 protein. Of about 300,000 distinct CDR3 sequences listed, around 6.8% are singletons. The sequencing here drew on PBMCs, taken about 49 days after the first yellow fever vaccination. These receptors came from a man aged 18 to 29 who received the YFV17D yellow fever vaccine.

This clonotype appeared a few times. The CDR3 loop is CASNIGQSEKLFF. DNA of the CDR3: TGTGCCAGCAATATTGGACAGTCTGAAAAACTGTTTTTT. The chain couples TRBV12-3 or TRBV12-4 to TRBJ1-4; TRBD1 might be the D (6 bases). The V end lost 7 bases, the J end lost 7 bases, and 13 bases lay between the germline ends. CDR3 length equals 13 residues.

This clonotype was detected many times. This chain joins TRBV7-2 and TRBJ2-3; D gene unclear. The CDR3 consists of 13 residues. Germline CDR1 SGHTA, CDR2 FQGNSA. The V end lost 5 bases, the J end lost 3 bases, and 9 bases lay between the germline ends. The CDR3 bases are TGTGCCAGCAGCAGCCCAGAGACAGATACGCAGTATTTT. As protein: CASSSPETDTQYF.

This clonotype was observed a handful of times. The V call is TRBV15, the J call TRBJ2-5, with 15 bases identical to TRBD2. V trimming: 9 bases; J trimming: 5 bases; junction bases outside the gene matches: 13. CDR1 LNHNV and CDR2 YYDKDF come from the germline V gene (reference sequence). The CDR3 length is 17 residues. DNA for the CDR3: TGTGCCACTACACTGGGAGGACTAGCGGGGGGGCGGGAGACCCAGTACTTC. Translation: CATTLGGLAGGRETQYF. The variable domain in full, completed from reference TRBV15 and TRBJ2-5, reads DAMVIQNPRYQVTQFGKPVTLSCSQTLNHNVMYWYQQKSSQAPKLLFHYYDKDFNNEADTPDNFQSRRPNTSFCFLDIRSPGLGDTAMYLCATTLGGLAGGRETQYFGPGTRLLVL.

This clonotype was seen more than once but under ten times. The genes are TRBV12-3 or TRBV12-4 and TRBJ2-7, with D possibly being TRBD1 or TRBD2 (7 bases each). The V end was cut by 6 bases, the J end by 1 base, with 10 bases between. The CDR3 extends over 13 amino acids. The CDR3 sequence: CASRAGQSYEQYF. DNA of the CDR3: TGTGCCAGCAGAGCGGGACAGTCCTACGAGCAGTACTTC.

This clonotype was counted only a few times. The chain is built from TRBV28 and TRBJ2-7; 9 nucleotides line up with TRBD1. The CDR3 extends over 14 amino acids. V was pared by 5 bases and J by 6 bases, with 8 bases of the junction left unmatched. The V gene's germline CDR1 is MDHEN and CDR2 SYDVKM. The CDR3 protein is CASSSGQGWFEQYF. CDR3 coding DNA: TGTGCCAGCAGTAGTGGACAGGGGTGGTTCGAGCAGTACTTC.

This clonotype turned up a few times. The CDR3, as DNA: TGTGCCAGCTCACCCCAACTGGACACAGATACGCAGTATTTT. Translation gives CASSPQLDTDTQYF. The gene calls are TRBV18 and TRBJ2-3; D uncertain. The CDR3 is made up of 14 amino acids. The V gene lost 3 bases and the J gene lost 2 bases, with 9 bases spanning the gap. Per the germline V gene, CDR1 is KGHSH and CDR2 is LQKENI.

CDR3 bases: TGTGCCAGCAGCCAACGGGCGGCCCCCACAGATACGCAGTATTTT. Protein: CASSQRAAPTDTQYF. This chain uses TRBV4-2 with TRBJ2-3, with D uncertain. V was clipped by 2 bases and J by 2 bases, with 11 bases between them. The CDR3 length is 15 residues. In germline, CDR1 is LGHNA, CDR2 YNFKEQ.

V gene TRBV20-1 combines with J gene TRBJ2-4, with TRBD2 matching 8 bases. Losses at the gene ends were 1 base for V and 7 bases for J; bases not matched to a gene: 9. CDR3 length: 15 residues. CDR1 is DFQATT, CDR2 SNEGSKA, per germline (reference sequence). The CDR3 protein is CSARGFGGGLNIQYF. The CDR3 DNA reads as TGCAGTGCTAGAGGATTTGGCGGGGGGCTGAACATTCAGTACTTC.

This clonotype was recorded at least ten times. V usage is TRBV20-1 and J usage is TRBJ2-1; 8 bases map to TRBD2. CDR3 length: 11 residues. In germline, CDR1 is DFQATT, CDR2 SNEGSKA (reference sequence). CDR3 sequence reads: CSGGLEGEQFF. The CDR3 region has the DNA TGCAGCGGGGGACTAGAAGGTGAGCAGTTCTTC.

The rearrangement links TRBV27 to TRBJ2-7; D gene unclear. Germline CDR1 is MNHEY and CDR2 is SMNVEV (reference sequence). Trimming took off 6 bases at V and 3 bases at J, with 21 bases between the two ends. This CDR3 comprises 16 residues. CDR3 in amino acids: CASRPRMWGLGYEQYF. The CDR3 nucleotides are TGTGCCAGCAGACCAAGAATGTGGGGTCTAGGCTACGAGCAGTACTTC.